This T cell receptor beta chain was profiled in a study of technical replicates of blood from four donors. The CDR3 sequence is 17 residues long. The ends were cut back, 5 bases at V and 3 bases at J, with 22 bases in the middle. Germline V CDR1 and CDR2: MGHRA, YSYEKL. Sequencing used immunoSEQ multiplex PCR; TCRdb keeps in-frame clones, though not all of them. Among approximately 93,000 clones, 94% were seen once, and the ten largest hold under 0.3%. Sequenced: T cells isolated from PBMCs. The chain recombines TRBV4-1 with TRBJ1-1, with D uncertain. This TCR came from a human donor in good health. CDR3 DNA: TGCGCCAGCAGCACACACCGAAACCGGGGTAGAGACACTGAAGCTTTCTTT. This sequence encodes CASSTHRNRGRDTEAFF.